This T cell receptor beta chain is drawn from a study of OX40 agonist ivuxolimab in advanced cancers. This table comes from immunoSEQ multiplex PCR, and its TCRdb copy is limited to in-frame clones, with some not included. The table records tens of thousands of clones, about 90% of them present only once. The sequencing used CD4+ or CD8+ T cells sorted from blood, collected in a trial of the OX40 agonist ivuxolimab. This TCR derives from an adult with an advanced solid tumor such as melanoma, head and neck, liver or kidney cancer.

The CDR3 DNA sequence: TGTGCCAGCAGCTCCGGACGTAGCAACACTGAAGCTTTCTTT. Protein: CASSSGRSNTEAFF. The V gene is TRBV5-6, the J gene TRBJ1-1; no firm D call. V gave up 3 bases and J gave up 2 bases, with 11 bases separating them. Germline assignment: CDR1 SGHDT and CDR2 YYEEEE. The length of the CDR3 is 14 residues.